Following are 13 T cell receptor beta chains from one sample sequenced in a study of shared clonotypes between healthy human individuals. Naivety among CD8 cells was defined by CD45RO negativity and positive CCR7 selection, thereby excluding terminally differentiated effector memory CD45RA+ cells. Assay: immunoSEQ multiplex PCR; the TCRdb copy retains only in-frame clones and omits some. The sample records some 2.1 million clones, 90% to 95% being singletons. The sequenced sample was naive CD8+ T cells from PBMCs. The origin of the receptors is a man between 18 and 35 years old in good health. Some clones in this sample may be carry-over from other donors' samples.

The CDR3 protein is CASSQEEGQGYYEQYF. In DNA, the CDR3 is TGCGCCAGCAGCCAAGAAGAGGGACAGGGTTACTACGAGCAGTACTTC. J is TRBJ2-7 and V is TRBV4-3; 9 bases are shared with TRBD1. Germline V gene sequence: CDR1 LGHNA, CDR2 YSLEER. Germline trimming cut 0 bases from V and 3 bases from J; bases unmatched to any gene: 6. The CDR3 has 16 residues.

The chain joins TRBV2 to TRBJ2-7; D not certain. Germline CDR1 reads SNHLY; CDR2 reads FYNNEI. This CDR3 region has 16 residues. Trimming cost V 4 bases and J 0 bases, with 16 bases left between them. In nucleotides, the CDR3 is TGTGCCAGCAGTGGGTCCCCTACGGCCAACTCCTACGAGCAGTACTTC. It specifies CASSGSPTANSYEQYF.

The chain is built from TRBV4-1 and TRBJ2-1; the D is unclear. V lost 4 bases to trimming and J lost 8 bases, with 15 bases between them. The CDR3 is 14 amino acids. The germline gives CDR1 MGHRA, CDR2 YSYEKL. CDR3 bases: TGCGCCAGCAGCCCGCGGACCACCTCGGATGAGCAGTTCTTC. Translating gives CASSPRTTSDEQFF.

The genes are TRBV13 and TRBJ2-5, with 8 bases matching TRBD2. Germline V gene lookup returns CDR1 PRHDT and CDR2 FYEKMQ (reference sequence). After removal of 5 bases from V and 4 bases from J, the junction contained 3 bases not matched to a gene. The CDR3 is 13 amino acids. The CDR3 nucleotides read TGTGCCAGCAGCGCGGGAGGAGGAGAGACCCAGTACTTC. Translation: CASSAGGGETQYF.

V gene TRBV29-1 combines with J gene TRBJ2-7; D remains unclear. With 3 bases removed from V and 5 bases from J, the gap between germline ends came to 8 bases. Per the germline V gene, CDR1 is SQVTM and CDR2 is ANQGSEA. The CDR3 covers 11 residues. The CDR3: CSVENFHEQYF. DNA of the CDR3: TGCAGCGTTGAGAACTTTCACGAGCAGTACTTC.

Details on this clone: Other nucleotide sequences in the sample specify the same CDR3. This chain joins TRBV7-3 and TRBJ2-1, with 11 bases fitting TRBD2. There are 17 residues in the CDR3. CDR1 and CDR2 (germline): SGHTA, FQGTGA. Losses at the gene ends were 5 bases for V and 2 bases for J; bases not matched to a gene: 8. This CDR3 reads CASSLLAGGPPYNEQFF. CDR3 DNA: TGTGCCAGCAGCCTATTAGCGGGAGGGCCGCCCTACAATGAGCAGTTCTTC.

This chain links TRBV7-2 with TRBJ2-7; 8 bases map to TRBD1. This CDR3 is 15 amino acids long. J gave up 0 bases and V 5 bases, and 6 bases lay outside the gene matches. Looked up from germline, CDR1 is SGHTA and CDR2 is FQGNSA. CDR3 sequence: CASSTGGTGSYEQYF. In DNA form, the CDR3 reads TGTGCCAGCAGCACCGGAGGGACAGGCTCCTACGAGCAGTACTTC.

This chain uses TRBV29-1 with TRBJ1-3; TRBD1 might be the D (5 bases). Per the germline V gene, CDR1 is SQVTM and CDR2 is ANQGSEA. Trimming left V 0 bases short and J 0 bases short, with 6 bases between. The CDR3 length is 14 residues. The DNA for the CDR3 is TGCAGCGTTGAAGAGAGGGGCTCTGGAAACACCATATATTTT. Protein sequence: CSVEERGSGNTIYF.

The count of this clone is one. The chain recombines TRBV27 with TRBJ2-1, with TRBD2 matching 14 bases. Germline values: CDR1 MNHEY, CDR2 SMNVEV (reference sequence). J was trimmed by 4 bases and V by 8 bases; bases with no gene match: 1. This CDR3 spans 14 amino acids. The CDR3 region is CASGLAGGYNEQFF. In DNA, the CDR3 is TGTGCCAGCGGACTAGCGGGAGGATACAATGAGCAGTTCTTC.

For the CDR3, the DNA is TGTGCCAGCAGCCGACTCAGGACAGGGGGCGTTGAGCAGTACTTC. It translates to CASSRLRTGGVEQYF. V gene TRBV11-2 combines with J gene TRBJ2-7; 11 positions agree with TRBD1. CDR1 and CDR2 from the germline V gene are SGHAT and FQNNGV. Losses at the gene ends were 5 bases for V and 7 bases for J; bases not matched to a gene: 10. The CDR3 covers 15 residues.

J is TRBJ2-1 and V is TRBV30; tentatively, D is TRBD1 (5 bases). V lost 1 base and J lost 0, with 16 bases in between. Germline lookup yields CDR1 GTSNPN and CDR2 SVGIG (reference sequence). The CDR3 is 17 residues long. CDR3 loop: CAWSAPRQTSSYNEQFF. CDR3 sequence (DNA): TGTGCCTGGAGTGCCCCACGACAGACGAGCTCCTACAATGAGCAGTTCTTC.

With regard to this clone: Other nucleotide sequences from this sample produce the same CDR3. The rearrangement links TRBV9 to TRBJ1-1, with 7 positions matching TRBD1. V shed 0 bases, J shed 4 bases, and the junction held 3 bases outside the gene matches. Germline values: CDR1 SGDLS, CDR2 YYNGEE. The CDR3 has 14 amino acids. CDR3 bases: TGTGCCAGCAGCGTAGGGGACAGCGGCACTGAAGCTTTCTTT. It encodes CASSVGDSGTEAFF.

This chain joins TRBV30 and TRBJ1-2; D might be TRBD1 (5 bases). The V gene's germline CDR1 is GTSNPN and CDR2 SVGIG (reference sequence). Trimming removed 5 bases from V and 3 bases from J, with 13 bases in between. The CDR3 length is 13 residues. CDR3 in DNA: TGTGCCTGGCCTAGATCAGGGCACTATGGCTACACCTTC. Translating gives CAWPRSGHYGYTF.